This note documents a single T cell receptor (beta chain) sequence. Its antigen remains unidentified. Germline V gene data show CDR1 as SGHVS and CDR2 as FQNEAQ. The CDR3 is made up of 14 amino acids. Between the trimmed V and J ends, which lost 2 bases and 1 base, there was a span of 6 bases. The data derive from a study of early T cells in non-severe SARS-CoV-2 infection. Across the whole study: Chains stayed unpaired after sequencing of bulk RNA from unsorted whole blood.

Findings and caveats of the study: Matching against VDJdb likely underestimated virus-specific expansions, favoring anti-spike CD8.

Unique molecular identifier tags were affixed to discrete cDNA molecules. TCRdb fed the 5' RACE reads into MiXCR, producing one record per CDR3 protein. This table holds more than 55,000 distinct CDR3 sequences, 9.5% to 15% found once. The receptor's source is an adult who was a healthcare worker with PCR-confirmed SARS-CoV-2 infection or an uninfected control (not recorded which). The sequenced sample consisted of whole blood. This chain connects TRBV7-8 to TRBJ2-4; D is undetermined. DNA of the CDR3: TGTGCCAGCAGCTTAAAGTGGGCCAAAAACATTCAGTACTTC. As protein: CASSLKWAKNIQYF.